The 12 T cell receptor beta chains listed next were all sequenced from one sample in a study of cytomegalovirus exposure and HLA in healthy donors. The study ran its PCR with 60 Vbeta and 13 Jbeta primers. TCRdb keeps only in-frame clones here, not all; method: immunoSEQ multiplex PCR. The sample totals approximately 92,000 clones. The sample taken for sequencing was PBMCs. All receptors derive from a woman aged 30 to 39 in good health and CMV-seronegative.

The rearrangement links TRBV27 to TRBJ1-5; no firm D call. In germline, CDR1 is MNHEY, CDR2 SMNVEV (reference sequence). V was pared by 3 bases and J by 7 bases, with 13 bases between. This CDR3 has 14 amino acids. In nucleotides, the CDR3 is TGTGCCAGCAGTTTTAATCCGCCAGGCCAGCCCCAGCATTTT. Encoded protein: CASSFNPPGQPQHF.

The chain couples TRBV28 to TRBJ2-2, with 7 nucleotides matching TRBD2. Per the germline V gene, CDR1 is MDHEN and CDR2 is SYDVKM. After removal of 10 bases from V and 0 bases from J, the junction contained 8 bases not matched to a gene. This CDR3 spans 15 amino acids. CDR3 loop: CAIRSRGANTGELFF. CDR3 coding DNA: TGTGCCATCCGCAGTCGGGGGGCGAACACCGGGGAGCTGTTTTTT. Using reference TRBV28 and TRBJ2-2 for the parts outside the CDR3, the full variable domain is DVKVTQSSRYLVKRTGEKVFLECVQDMDHENMFWYRQDPGLGLRLIYFSYDVKMKEKGDIPEGYSVSREKKERFSLILESASTNQTSMYLCAIRSRGANTGELFFGEGSRLTVL.

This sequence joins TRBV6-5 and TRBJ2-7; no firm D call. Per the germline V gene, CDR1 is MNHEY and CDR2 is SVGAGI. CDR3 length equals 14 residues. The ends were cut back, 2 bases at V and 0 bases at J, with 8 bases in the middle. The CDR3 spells CASSYALNSYEQYF. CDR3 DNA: TGTGCCAGCAGTTACGCCCTAAACTCCTACGAGCAGTACTTC.

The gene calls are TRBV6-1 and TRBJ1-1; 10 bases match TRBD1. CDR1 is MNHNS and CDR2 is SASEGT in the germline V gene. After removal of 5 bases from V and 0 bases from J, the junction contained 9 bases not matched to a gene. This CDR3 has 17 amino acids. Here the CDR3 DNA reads TGTGCCAGCAGTCAAGAGGGGACAGGGGCGATGAACACTGAAGCTTTCTTT. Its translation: CASSQEGTGAMNTEAFF.

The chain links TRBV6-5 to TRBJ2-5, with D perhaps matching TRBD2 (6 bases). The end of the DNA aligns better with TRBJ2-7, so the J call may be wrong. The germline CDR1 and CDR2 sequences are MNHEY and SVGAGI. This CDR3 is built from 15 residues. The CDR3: CASSRERAPTYEQYF. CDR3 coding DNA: TGTGCCAGCAGTCGGGAGCGGGCGCCTACCTACGAGCAGTACTTC.

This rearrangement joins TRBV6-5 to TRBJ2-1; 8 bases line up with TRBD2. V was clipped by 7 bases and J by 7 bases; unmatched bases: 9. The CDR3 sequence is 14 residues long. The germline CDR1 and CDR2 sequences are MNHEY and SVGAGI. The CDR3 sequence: CASTPPGTSNEQFF. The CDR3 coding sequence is TGTGCCAGCACTCCGCCCGGGACTAGTAATGAGCAGTTCTTC.

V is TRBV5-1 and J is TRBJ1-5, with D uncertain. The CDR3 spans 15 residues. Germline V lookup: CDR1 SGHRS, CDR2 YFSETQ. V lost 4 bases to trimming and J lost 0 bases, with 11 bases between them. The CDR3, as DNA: TGCGCCAGCAGCCCCGGGATACATAGCAATCAGCCCCAGCATTTT. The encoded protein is CASSPGIHSNQPQHF.

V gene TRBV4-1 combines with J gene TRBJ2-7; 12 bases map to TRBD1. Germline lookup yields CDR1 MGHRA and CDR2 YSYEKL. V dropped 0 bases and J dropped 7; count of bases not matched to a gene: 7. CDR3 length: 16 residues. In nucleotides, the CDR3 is TGCGCCAGCAGCCAAGATAGGGACAGGGGGCTTGGGGAGCAGTACTTC. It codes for CASSQDRDRGLGEQYF.

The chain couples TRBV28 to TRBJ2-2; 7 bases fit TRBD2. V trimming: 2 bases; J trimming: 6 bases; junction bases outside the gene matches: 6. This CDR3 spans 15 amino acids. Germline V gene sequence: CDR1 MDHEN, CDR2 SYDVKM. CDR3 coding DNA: TGTGCCAGCAGTTTACCCGCGGGAGTCGCCGGGGAGCTGTTTTTT. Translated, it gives CASSLPAGVAGELFF.

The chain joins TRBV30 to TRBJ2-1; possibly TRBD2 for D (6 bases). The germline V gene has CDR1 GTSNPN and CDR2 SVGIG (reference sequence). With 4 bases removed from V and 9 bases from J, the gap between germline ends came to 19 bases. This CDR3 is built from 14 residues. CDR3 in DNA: TGTGCCTGGATCGGACTACCCGGGGGAGGTGAGCAGTTCTTC. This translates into CAWIGLPGGGEQFF.

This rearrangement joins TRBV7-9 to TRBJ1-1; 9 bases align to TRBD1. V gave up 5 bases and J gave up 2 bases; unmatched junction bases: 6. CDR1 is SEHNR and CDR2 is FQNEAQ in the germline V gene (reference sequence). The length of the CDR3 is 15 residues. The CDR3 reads CASSPRTGVNTEAFF. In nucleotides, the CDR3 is TGTGCCAGCAGCCCTAGGACAGGGGTCAACACTGAAGCTTTCTTT.

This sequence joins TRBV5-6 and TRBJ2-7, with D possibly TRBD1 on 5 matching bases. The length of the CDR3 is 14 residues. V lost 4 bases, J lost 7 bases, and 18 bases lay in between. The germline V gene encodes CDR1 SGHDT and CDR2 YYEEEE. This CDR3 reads CASSEIRGPAEQYF. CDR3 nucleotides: TGTGCCAGCAGCGAAATAAGGGGCCCGGCTGAGCAGTACTTC.